This TCR beta chain originates from a study of T cell repertoires in cytomegalovirus infection. Turning to the study itself: Recently identified HLA-C-restricted CMV epitopes were used, and well-studied HLA-B-restricted CMV epitopes were used as well. A matching HLA type, together with CMV infection, was signaled by public TCR beta signatures. Study-level findings and limits: Carriage of CMV together with the relevant HLA was identifiable through cumulative public TCR beta family frequency.

Using its own MiXCR run on the reads, TCRdb lists one record per CDR3 protein. The data contain a few hundred thousand distinct CDR3 sequences, 33% of them singletons. For this clonotype: Its antigen is not known.

This CDR3 has 14 amino acids. Trimming removed 3 bases at V and 7 bases at J, with 13 bases between. Per germline, CDR1 SGHTA and CDR2 FQGNSA. This clonotype was sampled from a human donor in good health (CMV status not recorded). Some clones in this sample may be carry-over from other donors' samples. The source was cultured PBMCs, collected from culture after CMV antigen stimulation. The chain carries TRBV7-2 and TRBJ2-1; either TRBD1 or TRBD2 may supply D (6 bases each). CDR3 residues: CASSFQGGLNEQFF. Here the CDR3 DNA reads TGTGCCAGCAGCTTTCAAGGGGGGTTGAATGAGCAGTTCTTC. Variable domain in full (rest from reference TRBV7-2 and TRBJ2-1): GAGVSQSPSNKVTEKGKDVELRCDPISGHTALYWYRQSLGQGLEFLIYFQGNSAPDKSGLPSDRFSAERTGGSVSTLTIQRTQQEDSAVYLCASSFQGGLNEQFFGPGTRLTVL.